The rows below give T cell receptor beta chains drawn from one sample of a study of control samples from healthy donors and cancer patients. The repertoire was sequenced with immunoSEQ multiplex PCR; TCRdb's copy has only in-frame clones and lacks some. This sample has 70,000 to 95,000 clones, with around 87% found just once. The sample consisted of blood. Receptor source: a man in his fifties in good health. CDR3s include the opening cysteine and the closing phenylalanine or tryptophan. Fields, in order: V gene, D gene, J gene, clone size, CDR3 protein, CDR3 DNA. D genes are given only for firm matches. The listing skips clone size in some rows; elsewhere it reads once, few, many or a size class.

V: TRBV7-3; D: TRBD1; J: TRBJ2-1; size: once; CDR3: CASSSDRGKEQFF; DNA: TGTGCCAGCAGCTCGGACAGGGGTAAGGAGCAGTTCTTC
V: TRBV11-3; D: TRBD2; J: TRBJ2-1; size: once; CDR3: CASRTSGGNNEQFF; DNA: TGTGCCAGCCGCACGTCGGGAGGGAACAATGAGCAGTTCTTC
V: TRBV9; D: .; J: TRBJ2-2; size: .; CDR3: CASSVDSTGELFF; DNA: TGTGCCAGCAGCGTAGATAGCACCGGGGAGCTGTTTTTT
V: TRBV5-1; D: .; J: TRBJ2-1; size: .; CDR3: CASSSSGGYNEQFF; DNA: TGCGCCAGCAGCTCTTCGGGTGGGTACAATGAGCAGTTCTTC
V: TRBV25-1; D: .; J: TRBJ1-2; size: .; CDR3: CASIPRGRSYTF; DNA: TGTGCCAGCATCCCCAGGGGAAGGTCCTACACCTTC
V: TRBV19; D: .; J: TRBJ2-2; size: .; CDR3: CASSRKRWDTGELFF; DNA: TGTGCCAGTAGTAGGAAAAGGTGGGACACCGGGGAGCTGTTTTTT
V: TRBV5-6; D: .; J: TRBJ2-2; size: .; CDR3: CASSFEAGNTGELFF; DNA: TGTGCCAGCAGTTTCGAGGCGGGGAACACCGGGGAGCTGTTTTTT
V: TRBV27; D: TRBD1; J: TRBJ1-2; size: .; CDR3: CASKRTGDTYGYTF; DNA: TGTGCCAGCAAACGGACAGGGGATACCTATGGCTACACCTTC
V: TRBV2; D: TRBD1; J: TRBJ2-3; size: once; CDR3: CASSPPRQGNNADTQYF; DNA: TGTGCCAGCAGCCCCCCCCGACAGGGGAATAATGCAGATACGCAGTATTTT
V: TRBV5-6; D: TRBD1; J: TRBJ1-6; size: .; CDR3: CASSWGTGAYSPLHF; DNA: TGTGCCAGCAGCTGGGGGACAGGGGCTTACTCACCCCTCCACTTT
V: TRBV7-6; D: TRBD2; J: TRBJ2-3; size: .; CDR3: CASSLSSAGVWNTQYF; DNA: TGTGCCAGCAGCTTATCGTCGGCGGGAGTGTGGAATACGCAGTATTTT
V: TRBV2; D: .; J: TRBJ2-3; size: .; CDR3: CASSDRARAADTQYF; DNA: TGTGCCAGCAGTGATAGGGCTAGAGCGGCAGATACGCAGTATTTT
V: TRBV5-4; D: TRBD2; J: TRBJ2-1; size: .; CDR3: CASSLKRGGSSYNEQFF; DNA: TGTGCCAGCAGCTTGAAGCGGGGGGGAAGCTCCTACAATGAGCAGTTCTTC
V: TRBV20-1; D: .; J: TRBJ1-2; size: .; CDR3: CSASGDLGYTF; DNA: TGCAGTGCTAGCGGAGACTTGGGCTACACCTTC
V: TRBV5-4; D: TRBD1; J: TRBJ1-2; size: .; CDR3: CASSFGQGASRSGYTF; DNA: TGTGCCAGCAGCTTTGGGCAGGGGGCAAGTCGGAGTGGCTACACCTTC
V: TRBV25-1; D: .; J: TRBJ1-2; size: few; CDR3: CASSDSRTAGGYTF; DNA: TGTGCCAGCAGTGATTCACGGACTGCGGGTGGCTACACCTTC